This T cell receptor (beta chain) stems from a study of T cell responses to AZD1222 COVID-19 vaccine. For the study at large: Both about-4-week and about-12-week second-dose recipients were combined.

Study findings and constraints: Per reports, nearly half of all spike-specific TCRs target regions that are unmutated in variants. Baseline testing showed seropositivity in only five to seven AZD1222 recipients. Repertoire collection took place solely once the T cell response had peaked.

This table comes from immunoSEQ multiplex PCR, and its TCRdb copy is limited to in-frame clones, with some not included. The top ten hold 3% to 4.5% of the sample, which has more than 110,000 clones, approximately 86% seen once. A remark on this clone: Antigen unknown.

V shed 2 bases and J shed 4 bases, with 18 bases lying between them. Germline CDR1 SGHRS, CDR2 YFSETQ. The CDR3 is made up of 16 amino acids. The receptor comes from an adult in good health. The specimen comprised peripheral blood, sampled on day 0 of AZD1222 vaccination. V gene TRBV5-1 combines with J gene TRBJ2-5, with D possibly called TRBD1 or TRBD2 (5 bases each). CDR3 in amino acids: CASSLGTALEIETQYF. CDR3 in DNA: TGCGCCAGCAGCTTAGGGACGGCTTTAGAAATAGAGACCCAGTACTTC. The full variable domain, its missing parts supplied by reference TRBV5-1 and TRBJ2-5, is KAGVTQTPRYLIKTRGQQVTLSCSPISGHRSVSWYQQTPGQGLQFLFEYFSETQRNKGNFPGRFSGRQFSNSRSEMNVSTLELGDSALYLCASSLGTALEIETQYFGPGTRLLVL.